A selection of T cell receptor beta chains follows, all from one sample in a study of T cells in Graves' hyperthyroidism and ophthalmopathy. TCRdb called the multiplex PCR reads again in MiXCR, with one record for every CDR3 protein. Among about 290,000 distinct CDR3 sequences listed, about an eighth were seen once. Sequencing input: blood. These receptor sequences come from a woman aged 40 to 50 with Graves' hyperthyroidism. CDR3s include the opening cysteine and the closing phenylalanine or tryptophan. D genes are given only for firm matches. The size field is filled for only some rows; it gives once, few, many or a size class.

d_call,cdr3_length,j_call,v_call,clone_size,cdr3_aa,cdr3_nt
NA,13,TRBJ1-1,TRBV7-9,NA,CASSQGEGVGAFF,TGTGCCAGCAGCCAAGGAGAAGGGGTAGGGGCTTTCTTT
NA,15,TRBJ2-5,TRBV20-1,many,CSARKSRASKETQYF,TGCAGTGCTAGAAAGTCCAGGGCGTCGAAAGAGACCCAGTACTTC
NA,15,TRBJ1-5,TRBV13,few,CASSLRARNNQPQHF,TGTGCCAGCAGCTTAAGAGCCAGAAACAATCAGCCCCAGCATTTT
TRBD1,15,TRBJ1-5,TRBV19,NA,CASGGTGGGNQPQHF,TGTGCCAGCGGGGGGACAGGGGGCGGCAATCAGCCCCAGCATTTT
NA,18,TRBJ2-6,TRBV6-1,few,CASSELPTGNSGANVLTF,TGTGCCAGCAGTGAACTTCCGACAGGAAACTCTGGGGCCAACGTCCTGACTTTC
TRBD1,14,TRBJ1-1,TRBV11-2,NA,CASSLAGTGFEAFF,TGTGCCAGCAGCTTAGCTGGGACAGGGTTTGAAGCTTTCTTT
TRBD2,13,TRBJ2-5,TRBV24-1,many,CATSDLRGGAQYF,TGTGCCACCAGTGATTTAAGGGGAGGGGCCCAGTACTTC
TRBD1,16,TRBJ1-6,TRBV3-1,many,CASSQDARDRGLALHF,TGTGCCAGCAGCCAAGATGCCCGGGACAGGGGGCTGGCCCTCCACTTT
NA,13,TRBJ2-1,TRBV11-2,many,CASSKSSGNEQFF,TGTGCCAGCAGCAAAAGCTCGGGCAATGAGCAGTTCTTC
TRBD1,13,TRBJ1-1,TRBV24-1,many,CATISTGGTEAFF,TGTGCCACCATATCGACAGGGGGCACTGAAGCTTTCTTT
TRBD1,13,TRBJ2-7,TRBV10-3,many,CAIMDRATYEQYF,TGTGCCATTATGGACAGGGCCACCTACGAGCAGTACTTC
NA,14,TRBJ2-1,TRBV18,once,CASSPPGLPPEQFF,TGTGCCAGCTCACCACCGGGACTGCCCCCTGAGCAGTTCTTC
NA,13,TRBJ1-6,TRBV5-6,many,CASTLRQDSPLHF,TGTGCCAGCACCCTTCGCCAGGATTCACCCCTCCACTTT
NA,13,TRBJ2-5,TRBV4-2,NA,CASSQHGQETQYF,TGTGCCAGCAGCCAACACGGACAAGAGACCCAGTACTTC
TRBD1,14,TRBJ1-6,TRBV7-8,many,CASSFGQENSPLHF,TGTGCCAGCAGCTTCGGACAGGAGAATTCACCCCTCCACTTT
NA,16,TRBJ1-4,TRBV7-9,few,CASSLGLGGTNEKLFF,TGTGCCAGCAGCTTAGGCCTAGGGGGTACTAATGAAAAACTGTTTTTT
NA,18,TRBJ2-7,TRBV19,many,CASSIEVRRRGTSYEQYF,TGTGCCAGTAGTATAGAGGTACGGCGGCGGGGGACAAGTTACGAGCAGTACTTC
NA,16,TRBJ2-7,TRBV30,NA,CALMDKVGRITYEQYF,TGTGCCTTAATGGACAAGGTAGGACGGATTACCTACGAGCAGTACTTC
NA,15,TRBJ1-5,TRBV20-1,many,CSARDNRGGGQPQHF,TGCAGTGCTAGAGATAATAGGGGGGGGGGACAGCCCCAGCATTTT
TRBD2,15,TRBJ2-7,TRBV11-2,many,CASRSPGLAIYEQYF,TGTGCCAGCAGATCGCCGGGACTAGCCATCTACGAGCAGTACTTC
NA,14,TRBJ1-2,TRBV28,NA,CASSLPGTRQGYTF,TGTGCCAGCAGTCTGCCCGGGACACGGCAGGGCTACACCTTC
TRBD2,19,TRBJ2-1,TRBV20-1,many,CSARPSGSGSVGIYNEQFF,TGCAGTGCTAGACCTTCGGGGAGCGGGAGTGTGGGCATATACAATGAGCAGTTCTTC
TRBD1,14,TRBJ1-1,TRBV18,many,CASSPDRGNTEAFF,TGTGCCAGCAGTCCTGACAGGGGGAACACTGAAGCTTTCTTT
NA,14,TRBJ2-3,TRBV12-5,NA,CASGSGSGTDTQYF,TGTGCTAGTGGTTCTGGCTCGGGCACAGATACGCAGTATTTT
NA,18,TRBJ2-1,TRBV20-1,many,CSARDRRAGTLAYNEQFF,TGCAGTGCTAGAGATAGGCGGGCGGGGACTTTAGCCTACAATGAGCAGTTCTTC
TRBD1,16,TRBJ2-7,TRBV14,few,CASSQALGQGSYEQYF,TGTGCCAGCAGCCAAGCCCTAGGACAGGGCTCCTACGAGCAGTACTTC
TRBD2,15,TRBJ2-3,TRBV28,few,CASSGAGVSTDTQYF,TGTGCCAGCAGTGGAGCGGGAGTGAGCACAGATACGCAGTATTTT
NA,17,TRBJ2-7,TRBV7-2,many,CASSLATIRDTSYEQYF,TGTGCCAGCAGCTTAGCTACCATCCGGGACACCTCCTACGAGCAGTACTTC
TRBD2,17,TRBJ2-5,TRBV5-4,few,CASSPGLAGWYQETQYF,TGTGCCAGCAGCCCTGGACTAGCGGGATGGTACCAAGAGACCCAGTACTTC
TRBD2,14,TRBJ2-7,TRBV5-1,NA,CASSLAGDSYEQYF,TGCGCCAGCAGCTTAGCGGGAGATTCCTACGAGCAGTACTTC
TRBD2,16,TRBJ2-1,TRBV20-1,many,CSARASGTSGDNEQFF,TGCAGTGCTAGAGCATCCGGGACTAGCGGGGACAATGAGCAGTTCTTC
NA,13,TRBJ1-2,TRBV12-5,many,CASGLPNNYGYTF,TGTGCTAGTGGTTTGCCAAACAACTATGGCTACACCTTC
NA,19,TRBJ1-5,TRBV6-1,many,CASSERADGGLYSNQPQHF,TGTGCCAGCAGTGAAAGGGCCGATGGGGGCCTATATAGCAATCAGCCCCAGCATTTT
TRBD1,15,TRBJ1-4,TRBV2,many,CASILQGAVGEKLFF,TGTGCCAGCATTCTACAGGGGGCGGTCGGTGAAAAACTGTTTTTT
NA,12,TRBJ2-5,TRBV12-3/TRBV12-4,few,CASSDGLAPQYF,TGTGCCAGCAGTGACGGGCTAGCGCCTCAGTACTTC
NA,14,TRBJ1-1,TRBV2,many,CASNPGVLNTEAFF,TGTGCCAGCAATCCCGGGGTACTGAACACTGAAGCTTTCTTT
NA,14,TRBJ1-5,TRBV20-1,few,CSASYGQWDQPQHF,TGCAGTGCTAGTTACGGGCAATGGGATCAGCCCCAGCATTTT
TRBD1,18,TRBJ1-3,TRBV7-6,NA,CASSSTRTGVGSGNTIYF,TGTGCCAGCAGCTCCACCCGGACAGGAGTAGGCTCTGGAAACACCATATATTTT
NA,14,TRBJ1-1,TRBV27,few,CASSLVGGISGAFF,TGTGCCAGCAGTTTAGTAGGCGGGATCTCTGGGGCTTTCTTT